This TCR beta chain was found in a study of shared clonotypes between healthy human individuals. Study-wide points: Rarefaction showed that sequencing of sorted subsets was incomplete (despite large depth).

Comment on this clone: Its antigen is unknown.

Replicate PCRs run on sorted subsets employed 200 ng DNA, approximately 30,000 T cell genomes. Here immunoSEQ multiplex PCR was the method, and the copy in TCRdb shows in-frame clones only, minus some. The table has just under 350,000 clones, around 79% seen once; the top ten hold 8.5% to 12%. The receptor comes from a man aged 25-40 years in good health. Sequencing input: memory CD4+ T cells sorted from blood. This sample's subset: CD45RA-negative fraction.

CDR3 bases: TGTGCCAGTAGTATGGCACAGGGGAGGAGGAATGAGCAGTTCTTC. The encoded protein is CASSMAQGRRNEQFF. V gene TRBV19 combines with J gene TRBJ2-1; maybe TRBD1 (7 bases). Germline lookup yields CDR1 LNHDA and CDR2 SQIVND (reference sequence). This CDR3 is 15 amino acids long. V lost 3 bases to trimming and J lost 7 bases, with 16 bases between them.